The 21 T cell receptor beta chains given below trace back to one sample, sequenced in a study of immune characterization of retroperitoneal liposarcoma. MiXCR, run by TCRdb on the PCR reads, gives a single entry per CDR3 protein. The data contain around 11,000 distinct CDR3 sequences, 45% to 50% of them singletons. The specimen sequenced was tumor tissue. The receptors derive from a female donor with retroperitoneal liposarcoma.

This clonotype was picked up a small number of times. This chain joins TRBV6-8 and TRBJ2-1; 8 nucleotides match TRBD1. The better agreement between TRBJ2-5 and the DNA end casts doubt on the J call. The CDR3 totals 14 residues. The germline V gene encodes CDR1 MNHGY and CDR2 SAAAGT. Here the CDR3 reads CASSPTGGGETQYF. The CDR3 DNA reads as TGTGCCAGCAGCCCCACAGGGGGTGGAGAGACCCAGTACTTC.

This clonotype was recorded a few times. The V gene is TRBV6-1, the J gene TRBJ2-5; D gene unclear. TRBJ2-7 matches the DNA end more closely, so the J call is doubtful. Germline CDR1 MNHNS, CDR2 SASEGT. The CDR3 has 15 residues. The CDR3 sequence is CASSETSPLGLEQYF. The CDR3 DNA follows: TGTGCCAGCAGTGAGACGTCCCCTTTGGGTCTCGAGCAGTACTTC.

V usage is TRBV24-1 and J usage is TRBJ2-5; D gene ambiguous. The J call is in doubt because the DNA end fits TRBJ2-1 better. In germline, CDR1 is KGHDR, CDR2 SFDVKD. CDR3 size: 15 residues. Written as DNA, the CDR3 is TGTGCCACCAGTGATTTGCGGCAGTCTCAAGAGACCCAGTTCTTC. Amino acids: CATSDLRQSQETQFF.

This clonotype rates as medium-sized. This sequence joins TRBV7-2 and TRBJ2-3; unclear D gene. CDR3 length equals 14 residues. With 0 bases removed from V and 2 bases from J, the gap between germline ends came to 6 bases. The germline V gene has CDR1 SGHTA and CDR2 FQGNSA. In DNA, the CDR3 is TGTGCCAGCAGCTTAGCCCAGCTCACAGATACGCAGTATTTT. Amino acids: CASSLAQLTDTQYF. Full variable domain (outside the CDR3, taken from reference TRBV7-2 and TRBJ2-3): GAGVSQSPSNKVTEKGKDVELRCDPISGHTALYWYRQSLGQGLEFLIYFQGNSAPDKSGLPSDRFSAERTGGSVSTLTIQRTQQEDSAVYLCASSLAQLTDTQYFGPGTRLTVL.

With regard to this clonotype: An end of the junction differs from the germline gene, which may be a read error. This rearrangement joins TRBV6-6 to TRBJ2-3; D is undetermined. CDR1 MNHNY and CDR2 SVGAGI come from the germline V gene (reference sequence). This CDR3 spans 13 amino acids. The CDR3 is CASSWSIRETHYF. The CDR3, as DNA: TGTGCCAGCAGCTGGAGTATCCGAGAGACCCATTACTTT.

In this sample, this clonotype is medium-sized. The chain uses TRBV7-6 and TRBJ2-1; D remains ambiguous. V was clipped by 3 bases and J by 13 bases, with 16 bases between them. The germline V gene encodes CDR1 SGHVS and CDR2 FNYEAQ. The CDR3 runs 13 residues. The CDR3 DNA sequence: TGTGCCAGCAGCTTCGTGCAGCAAGAGACCCAGTTCTTC. As protein: CASSFVQQETQFF.

CDR3 nucleotides: TGTGCCAGCAGCTTAGACGGGCAGTCCGCTTTCTTT. It is translated as CASSLDGQSAFF. The V and J genes are TRBV7-2 and TRBJ1-1; no reliable D call. The ends were cut back, 1 base at V and 11 bases at J, with 11 bases in the middle. The germline V gene has CDR1 SGHTA and CDR2 FQGNSA. This CDR3 region has 12 residues.

This chain links TRBV6-6 with TRBJ2-3; D gene unclear. Per germline, CDR1 MNHNY and CDR2 SVGAGI (reference sequence). The CDR3 consists of 11 residues. Trimming removed 2 bases at V and 4 bases at J, with 1 base between. The DNA of the CDR3 is TGTGCCAGCAGTTACGCAGATACGCAGTATTTT. It encodes CASSYADTQYF.

The V gene is TRBV6-8, the J gene TRBJ2-5; D is uncertain. The DNA end lines up better with TRBJ2-7; the J call may be wrong. The CDR3 is made up of 13 amino acids. In germline, CDR1 is MNHGY, CDR2 SAAAGT. CDR3 DNA: TGTGCCAGCAGTTACTCGATGTCCTACGAGCAGTACTTC. It is translated as CASSYSMSYEQYF.

The chain combines TRBV7-6 with TRBJ2-4; D might be TRBD2 (6 bases). The J call is in doubt because the DNA end fits TRBJ2-7 better. CDR1 and CDR2 (germline): SGHVS, FNYEAQ. The CDR3 has 16 residues. CDR3 loop: CASSLVNSAGYYEQYF. The CDR3 DNA reads as TGTGCCAGCAGCTTAGTTAATAGCGCGGGATACTACGAGCAGTACTTC.

This chain joins TRBV27 and TRBJ2-5, with D maybe TRBD1 (6 bases). Trimming removed 1 base at V and 11 bases at J, with 20 bases between. The CDR3 consists of 15 residues. CDR1 MNHEY and CDR2 SMNVEV come from the germline V gene (reference sequence). The CDR3 sequence is CASSLYGGAYNEQYF. CDR3 DNA: TGTGCCAGCAGTTTATATGGGGGCGCCTACAATGAGCAGTACTTC.

This clonotype was counted once. The chain carries TRBV6-8 and TRBJ2-7; tentative D call: TRBD1 (6 bases). V was cut by 0 bases and J by 0 bases, with 12 bases left in between. Germline CDR1 is MNHGY and CDR2 is SAAAGT. The CDR3 spans 16 residues. CDR3 sequence reads: CASSYSWDMTSYEQYF. As DNA, the CDR3 is TGTGCCAGCAGTTACTCATGGGACATGACCTCCTACGAGCAGTACTTC.

In this sample, this clonotype is large. The rearrangement uses TRBV12-3 or TRBV12-4 and TRBJ2-1, with TRBD1 identical over 7 bases. The V segment lost 4 bases and the J segment 0 bases; nucleotides outside the gene matches: 6. This CDR3 spans 16 amino acids. The CDR3 DNA reads as TGTGCCAGCAGTTACCGACAGGGTGGCTCCTACAATGAGCAGTTCTTC. Translating gives CASSYRQGGSYNEQFF.

V is TRBV7-3 and J is TRBJ2-1; tentative D call: TRBD2 (6 bases). V shed 3 bases and J shed 7 bases, with 10 bases lying between them. The CDR3 sequence is 13 residues long. CDR1 SGHTA and CDR2 FQGTGA come from the germline V gene. CDR3 DNA sequence: TGTGCCAGCAGCTTCGGACTAACGAATGAGCAGTTCTTC. Translated, it gives CASSFGLTNEQFF.

The chain couples TRBV7-2 to TRBJ2-1; TRBD1 matches at 7 bases. The J call may be faulty, since TRBJ2-7 better matches the DNA end. This CDR3 region has 13 residues. The germline CDR1 and CDR2 sequences are SGHTA and FQGNSA. The chain's CDR3 is CASRVTGLHEQYF. The CDR3 DNA is TGTGCCAGCAGAGTGACAGGGCTCCACGAGCAGTACTTC.

This CDR3 is CASSRQGSSETQYF. The DNA for the CDR3 is TGCGCCAGCAGCCGACAGGGGTCATCAGAGACCCAGTACTTC. The V call is TRBV4-1, the J call TRBJ2-5; TRBD1 agrees at 8 bases. This CDR3 comprises 14 residues. The ends lost 4 bases at V and 4 bases at J; junction bases unmatched: 5. Germline V gene sequence: CDR1 MGHRA, CDR2 YSYEKL.

With regard to this clonotype: As the CDR3 is not closed by the conserved phenylalanine or tryptophan, this likely results from a read error. The chain uses TRBV7-2 and TRBJ2-4, with a tentative D call TRBD2 (5 bases). The DNA end favors TRBJ2-5, so the J call may be wrong. Germline loops: CDR1 SGHTA, CDR2 FQGNSA. This CDR3 has 14 residues. Here the CDR3 reads CDSSLVDYHETQYI. The CDR3 bases are TGTGACAGCAGCTTAGTTGACTACCACGAGACCCAGTACATC.

This clonotype ranks as medium-sized. The V and J genes are TRBV6-1 and TRBJ2-1; the D gene could be TRBD1 or TRBD2 (6 bases each). The DNA matches TRBJ2-7 better at its end, which makes the J call doubtful. This CDR3 is built from 15 residues. The germline CDR1 and CDR2 sequences are MNHNS and SASEGT. In DNA, the CDR3 is TGTGCCAGCTCGGGGCAAGGGTCAGGGGAGGACGAGCAGTACTTC. Protein product: CASSGQGSGEDEQYF.

This clonotype is medium-sized by share. The rearrangement links TRBV6-1 to TRBJ2-5, with no clear D. Near its end, the DNA agrees better with TRBJ2-7, so the J call may be wrong. The CDR3 loop spans 13 amino acids. Looked up from germline, CDR1 is MNHNS and CDR2 is SASEGT. CDR3 in amino acids: CASIVDHPYEQYF. The DNA of the CDR3 is TGTGCCAGCATTGTGGACCACCCCTACGAGCAGTACTTC.

This clonotype came up many times. The V gene is TRBV6-1, the J gene TRBJ2-4, with 8 bases matching TRBD1. The J segment lost 8 bases and the V segment lost 5 bases, leaving 8 bases of the junction unmatched. CDR3 length: 14 amino acids. Per the germline V gene, CDR1 is MNHNS and CDR2 is SASEGT. The CDR3 DNA reads as TGTGCCAGCAGTTTCAGGGGGCGTTGGGACATTCAGTACTTC. Protein: CASSFRGRWDIQYF.

This chain uses TRBV10-1 with TRBJ2-3; D is perhaps TRBD2 (6 bases). CDR3 length: 16 amino acids. Germline V gene data show CDR1 as WNHNN and CDR2 as SYGVQD (reference sequence). Trimming removed 0 bases at V and 1 base at J, with 11 bases between. CDR3 DNA: TGCGCCAGCAGTGAGTCTACTAGCAGCCGCACAGATACGCAGTATTTT. Translation gives CASSESTSSRTDTQYF.